This T cell receptor beta chain was profiled in a study of CD8+ T cells in alopecia areata. Findings and limits, study-wide: Between patients, shared TCR sequences were less clear than in mice. This was possibly due in part to HLA diversity in the patient population. Relative to normal scalp, lesional scalp, especially alopecia totalis/universalis, showed higher clonality.

PBMCs, the starting material, were the source of sorted CD4+ and CD8+ T cells. The CDR3 has 13 amino acids. Germline V gives CDR1 SGHTA, CDR2 FQGNSA. V was pared by 5 bases and J by 4 bases, with 11 bases between. Points on this clone: Its antigen is unidentified.

RNA was isolated and reverse transcribed to cDNA, the sequencing template. Only in-frame clones appear in the TCRdb table, and some are missing; sequencing was by immunoSEQ multiplex PCR. Of about 200,000 clones in the sample, more than 55% were seen once. Input material: CD8+ T cells sorted from blood. V is TRBV7-2 and J is TRBJ1-2, with D possibly being TRBD1 (6 bases). The sequence was obtained from a human donor in good health. The chain's CDR3 is CASSLGGFYGYTF. The CDR3 DNA reads as TGTGCCAGCAGCCTAGGGGGGTTCTATGGCTACACCTTC.